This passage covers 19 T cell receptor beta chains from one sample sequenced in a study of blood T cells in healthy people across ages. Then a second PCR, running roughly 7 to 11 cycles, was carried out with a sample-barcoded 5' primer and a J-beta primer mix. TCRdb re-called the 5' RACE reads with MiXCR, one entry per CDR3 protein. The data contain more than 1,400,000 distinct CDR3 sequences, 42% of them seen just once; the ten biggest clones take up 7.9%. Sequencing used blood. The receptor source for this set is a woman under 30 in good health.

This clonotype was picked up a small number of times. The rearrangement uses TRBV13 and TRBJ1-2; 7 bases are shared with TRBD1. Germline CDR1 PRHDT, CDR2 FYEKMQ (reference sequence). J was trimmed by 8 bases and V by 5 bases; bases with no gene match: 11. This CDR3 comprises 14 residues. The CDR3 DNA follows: TGTGCCAGCAGCGTACAGGGGCCCCCGGGGGGCTACACCTTC. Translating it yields CASSVQGPPGGYTF. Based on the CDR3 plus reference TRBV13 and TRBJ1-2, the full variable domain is AAGVIQSPRHLIKEKRETATLKCYPIPRHDTVYWYQQGPGQDPQFLISFYEKMQSDKGSIPDRFSAQQFSDYHSELNMSSLELGDSALYFCASSVQGPPGGYTFGSGTRLTVV.

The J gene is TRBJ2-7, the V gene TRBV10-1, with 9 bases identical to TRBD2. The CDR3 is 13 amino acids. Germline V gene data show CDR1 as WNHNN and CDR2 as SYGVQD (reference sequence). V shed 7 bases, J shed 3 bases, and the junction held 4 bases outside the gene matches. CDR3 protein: CASTNSGSYEQYF. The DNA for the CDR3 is TGCGCCAGCACAAATAGCGGGAGCTACGAGCAGTACTTC.

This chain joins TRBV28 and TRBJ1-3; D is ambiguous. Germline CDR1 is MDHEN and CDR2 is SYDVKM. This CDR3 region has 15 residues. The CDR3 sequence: CATQRSLNSGNTIYF. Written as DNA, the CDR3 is TGTGCGACCCAGCGATCGCTGAACTCTGGAAACACCATATATTTT.

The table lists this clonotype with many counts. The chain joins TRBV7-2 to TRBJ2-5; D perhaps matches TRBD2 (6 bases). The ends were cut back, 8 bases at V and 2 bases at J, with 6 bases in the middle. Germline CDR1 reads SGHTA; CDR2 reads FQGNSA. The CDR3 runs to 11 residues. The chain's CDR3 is CASGGQETQYF. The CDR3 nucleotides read TGTGCCAGCGGGGGGCAAGAGACCCAGTACTTC. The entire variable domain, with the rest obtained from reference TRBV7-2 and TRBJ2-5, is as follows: GAGVSQSPSNKVTEKGKDVELRCDPISGHTALYWYRQSLGQGLEFLIYFQGNSAPDKSGLPSDRFSAERTGGSVSTLTIQRTQQEDSAVYLCASGGQETQYFGPGTRLLVL.

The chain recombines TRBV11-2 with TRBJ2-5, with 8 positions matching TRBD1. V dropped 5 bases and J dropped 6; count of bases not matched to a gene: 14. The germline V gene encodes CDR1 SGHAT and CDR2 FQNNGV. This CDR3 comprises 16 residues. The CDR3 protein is CASSLSQTGVLQTQYF. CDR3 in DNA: TGTGCCAGCAGCCTCTCTCAGACAGGGGTGTTGCAGACCCAGTACTTC. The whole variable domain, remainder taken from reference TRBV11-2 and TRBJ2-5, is EAGVAQSPRYKIIEKRQSVAFWCNPISGHATLYWYQQILGQGPKLLIQFQNNGVVDDSQLPKDRFSAERLKGVDSTLKIQPAKLEDSAVYLCASSLSQTGVLQTQYFGPGTRLLVL.

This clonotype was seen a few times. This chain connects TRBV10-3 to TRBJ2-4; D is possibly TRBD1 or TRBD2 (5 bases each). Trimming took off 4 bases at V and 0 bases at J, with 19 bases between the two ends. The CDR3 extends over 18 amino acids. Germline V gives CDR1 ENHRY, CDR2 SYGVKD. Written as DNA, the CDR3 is TGTGCCATCAGTGTTGGTCAGGTGGGACCCTTAGCCAAAAACATTCAGTACTTC. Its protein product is CAISVGQVGPLAKNIQYF.

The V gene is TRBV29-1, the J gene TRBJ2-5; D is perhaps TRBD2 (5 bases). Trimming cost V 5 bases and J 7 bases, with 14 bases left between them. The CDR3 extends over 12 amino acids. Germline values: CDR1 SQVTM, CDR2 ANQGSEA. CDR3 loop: CSVRRTDGTQYF. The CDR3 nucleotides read TGCAGCGTTCGCAGGACTGATGGGACCCAGTACTTC.

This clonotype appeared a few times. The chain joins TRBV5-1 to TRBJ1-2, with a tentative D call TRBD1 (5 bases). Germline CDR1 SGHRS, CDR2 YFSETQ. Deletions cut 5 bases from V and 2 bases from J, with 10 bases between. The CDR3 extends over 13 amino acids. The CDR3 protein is CASRVEGNYGYTF. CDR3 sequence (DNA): TGCGCCAGCAGGGTCGAGGGGAACTATGGCTACACCTTC.

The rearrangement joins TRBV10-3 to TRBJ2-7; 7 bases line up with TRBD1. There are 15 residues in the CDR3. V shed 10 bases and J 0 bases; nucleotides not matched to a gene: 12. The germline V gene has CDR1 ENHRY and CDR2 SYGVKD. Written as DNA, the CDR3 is TGTGCCACTTTTCTTCAACAGGGGCCCTCCTACGAGCAGTACTTC. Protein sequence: CATFLQQGPSYEQYF.

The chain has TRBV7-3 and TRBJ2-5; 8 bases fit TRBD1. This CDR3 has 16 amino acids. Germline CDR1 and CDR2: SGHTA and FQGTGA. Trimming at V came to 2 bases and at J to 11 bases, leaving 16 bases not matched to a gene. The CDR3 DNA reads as TGTGCCAGCAGCTTATTTCCAGGACAGGGTACGAATGAGCAGTACTTC. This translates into CASSLFPGQGTNEQYF.

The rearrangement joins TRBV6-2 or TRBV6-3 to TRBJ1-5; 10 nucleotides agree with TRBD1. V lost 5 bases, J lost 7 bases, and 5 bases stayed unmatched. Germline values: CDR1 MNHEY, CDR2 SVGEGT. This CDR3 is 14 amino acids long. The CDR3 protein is CASSGTGEKQPQHF. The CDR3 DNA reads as TGTGCCAGCAGTGGGACAGGGGAAAAGCAGCCCCAGCATTTT.

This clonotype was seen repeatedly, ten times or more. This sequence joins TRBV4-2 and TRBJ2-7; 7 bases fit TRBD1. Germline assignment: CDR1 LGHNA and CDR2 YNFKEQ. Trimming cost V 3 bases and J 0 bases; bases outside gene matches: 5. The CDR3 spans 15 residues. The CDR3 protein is CASSQTGIGSYEQYF. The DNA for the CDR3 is TGTGCCAGCAGCCAGACAGGGATCGGCTCCTACGAGCAGTACTTC.

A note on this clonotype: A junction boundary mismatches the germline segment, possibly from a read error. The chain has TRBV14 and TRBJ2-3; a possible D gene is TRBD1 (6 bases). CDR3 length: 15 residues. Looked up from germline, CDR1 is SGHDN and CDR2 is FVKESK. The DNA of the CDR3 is TGTGCCGGCAGCCCACAGCCAGCAGGGGCAGCTACGCAGTATTTT. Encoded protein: CAGSPQPAGAATQYF.

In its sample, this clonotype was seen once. CDR3 coding DNA: TGTGCCAGTAGTATAAGAACTCAACGCACTGAAGCTTTCTTT. Translation: CASSIRTQRTEAFF. This chain uses TRBV19 with TRBJ1-1, with D uncertain. The CDR3 totals 14 residues. Trimming shortened V by 2 bases and J by 4 bases, and 11 bases separated the two germline ends. The germline V gene has CDR1 LNHDA and CDR2 SQIVND (reference sequence).

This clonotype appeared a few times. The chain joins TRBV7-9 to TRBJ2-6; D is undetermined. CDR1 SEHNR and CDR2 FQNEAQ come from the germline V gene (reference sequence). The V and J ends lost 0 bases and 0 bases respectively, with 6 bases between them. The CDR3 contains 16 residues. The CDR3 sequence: CASSLARRSGANVLTF. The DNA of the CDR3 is TGTGCCAGCAGCTTAGCGCGCCGCTCTGGGGCCAACGTCCTGACTTTC. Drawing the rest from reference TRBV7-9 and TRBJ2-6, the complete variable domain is DTGVSQNPRHKITKRGQNVTFRCDPISEHNRLYWYRQTLGQGPEFLTYFQNEAQLEKSRLLSDRFSAERPKGSFSTLEIQRTEQGDSAMYLCASSLARRSGANVLTFGAGSRLTVL.

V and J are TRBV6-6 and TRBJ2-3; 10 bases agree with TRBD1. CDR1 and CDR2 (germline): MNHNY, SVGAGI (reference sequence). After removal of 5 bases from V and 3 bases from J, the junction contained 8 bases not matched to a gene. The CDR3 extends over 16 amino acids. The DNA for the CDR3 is TGTGCCAGCAGTCACTTCCGGGACAGGGGTACAGATACGCAGTATTTT. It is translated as CASSHFRDRGTDTQYF.

The CDR3 sequence is CATSDRPYGYTF. In DNA, the CDR3 is TGTGCCACCAGTGACAGGCCCTATGGCTACACCTTC. This chain connects TRBV24-1 to TRBJ1-2; D is ambiguous. CDR1 is KGHDR, CDR2 SFDVKD, per germline. The CDR3 covers 12 residues. Trimming pared 4 bases from V and 4 bases from J, leaving 6 bases between.

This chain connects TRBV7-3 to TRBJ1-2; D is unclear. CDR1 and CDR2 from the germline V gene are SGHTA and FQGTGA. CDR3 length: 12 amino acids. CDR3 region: CAGSADRLGYTF. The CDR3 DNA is TGTGCTGGCAGCGCGGACCGTCTGGGCTACACCTTC.

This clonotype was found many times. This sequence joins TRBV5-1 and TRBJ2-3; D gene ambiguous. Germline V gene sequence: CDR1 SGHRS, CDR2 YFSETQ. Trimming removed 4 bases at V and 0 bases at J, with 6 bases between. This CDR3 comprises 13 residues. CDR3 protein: CASSVPSTDTQYF. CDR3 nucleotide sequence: TGCGCCAGCAGCGTCCCTAGCACAGATACGCAGTATTTT. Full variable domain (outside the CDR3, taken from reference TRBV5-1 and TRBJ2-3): KAGVTQTPRYLIKTRGQQVTLSCSPISGHRSVSWYQQTPGQGLQFLFEYFSETQRNKGNFPGRFSGRQFSNSRSEMNVSTLELGDSALYLCASSVPSTDTQYFGPGTRLTVL.